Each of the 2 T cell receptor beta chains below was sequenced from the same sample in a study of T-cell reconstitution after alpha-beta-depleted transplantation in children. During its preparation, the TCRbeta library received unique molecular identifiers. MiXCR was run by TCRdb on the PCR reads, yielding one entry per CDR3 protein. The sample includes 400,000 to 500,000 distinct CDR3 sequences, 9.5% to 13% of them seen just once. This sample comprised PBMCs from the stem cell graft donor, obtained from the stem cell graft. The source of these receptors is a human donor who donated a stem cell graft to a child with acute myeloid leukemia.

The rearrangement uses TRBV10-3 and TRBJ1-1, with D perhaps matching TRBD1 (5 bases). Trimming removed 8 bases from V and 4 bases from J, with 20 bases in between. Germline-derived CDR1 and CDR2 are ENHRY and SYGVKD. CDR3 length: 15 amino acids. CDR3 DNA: TGTGCCATCGGACAAACTAGGGCGCAGGGCACTGAAGCTTTCTTT. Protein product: CAIGQTRAQGTEAFF.

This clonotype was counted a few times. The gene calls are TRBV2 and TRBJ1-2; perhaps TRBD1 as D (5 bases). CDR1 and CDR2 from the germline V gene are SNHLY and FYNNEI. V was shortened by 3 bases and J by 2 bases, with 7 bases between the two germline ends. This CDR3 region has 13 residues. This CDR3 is CASSENRNYGYTF. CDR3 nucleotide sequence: TGTGCCAGCAGTGAGAACAGGAACTATGGCTACACCTTC.